Here is one TCR beta chain with its context. This clonotype was picked up many times. There is no known antigen for this receptor. Per-base quality was not reported, and no clone a single base away is much larger than it. The record originates from a study of T cells after yellow fever vaccination (dated by TCRdb to about 2019). Looking at the study overall: Libraries from fractions with low cell numbers were prepared with the SMART-Seq v4 Ultra Low Input RNA kit. Blood was collected at multiple timepoints before and after primary and secondary immunization, and bulk PBMC replicates and cell subsets were isolated. To track T-cell clones before and after primary and booster YFV17D yellow fever vaccination, bulk TCR alpha and beta repertoires were sequenced longitudinally. Two healthy male donors, one aged 18 to 30 and one aged 30 to 39 years, were included in the cohort. The full study reports these points: Only two donors were included in the study, so the extent to which the findings can be generalized is limited. Most clones expanded after primary vaccination were re-detected after the booster (around 96% of CD4 and more than 70% of CD8), suggesting broad memory maintenance. Computational filtering was needed because FACS-sorted repertoires could contain abundant contaminating clonotypes from the bulk population. A small share of clonotypes occurred in both CD4 and CD8 compartments, likely arising from convergent recombination. The secondary T-cell response was found to be weaker but faster than the primary response, with a peak reached on day 5 rather than on day 15.

The sequencing machine was an Illumina NovaSeq 6000. TCR cDNA was synthesized by 5'RACE template switching, which introduced a universal primer site and unique molecular identifiers. cDNA synthesis was primed from both the TCR alpha and TCR beta constant segments. Libraries were amplified in two PCR steps, with sample barcodes and sequencing adapters added in the second step. Sequencing of the libraries was done on either Illumina HiSeq 2500 (2x100 bp) or NovaSeq (2x150 bp). Turning to the authors' computational methods: Reads were demultiplexed and collapsed into UMI consensus sequences with MIGEC, and V(D)J alignment was performed with MiXCR. Vaccine-responding clonotypes were defined with edgeR using replicate PBMC samples, requiring FDR below 0.01 and a log2 fold change above 5 up to day 15. Bulk clonotypes were assigned CD4 or CD8 identity according to which sequenced CD4 or CD8 repertoire held them at higher abundance. TCRdb's own reprocessing of the public reads used fastp at Q25 and MiXCR and kept productive beta chains. For every CDR3 protein sequence, its rows merge into one entry that carries the most common genes and DNA. Clone size and V and J calls follow TCRdb, not the original study. The sample table lists around 300,000 distinct CDR3 sequences, 3.5% to 4.5% of them with a count of one. The ten largest clones capture approximately 19% of the sample.

This specimen's treatment or condition label, interpreted: live attenuated yellow fever vaccine strain. Two biological replicates of bulk PBMCs were collected at each blood-draw timepoint. PBMCs were isolated from peripheral blood using a standard Ficoll-Paque protocol. TriZol was used to extract RNA from bulk PBMCs, CD4 and CD8 fractions, and dextramer-positive and dextramer-negative fractions. This TCR was sampled from a man in his late teens or twenties who received the YFV17D yellow fever vaccine. This material consisted of PBMCs, taken 15 days after the yellow fever booster vaccination.

The DNA sequence follows: TGTGCCAGCAGTTTAGCAGCAGGGGCCAACTATGGCTACACCTTC. This gives the protein CASSLAAGANYGYTF. In this chain, TRBV27 is recombined with TRBJ1-2, and perhaps TRBD1 as D gene, on 6 matching bases. The junction carries 12 bases between V and J, which are trimmed by 2 bases and 2 bases respectively. The germline V gene (reference sequence) supplies CDR1 MNHEY and CDR2 SMNVEV. The CDR3, from cysteine to phenylalanine, totals 15 residues. The entry retains the CDR3 DNA only, 45 bases that are in frame from base 1.